The present T cell receptor beta chain was sequenced within a study of blood T cell repertoires in COVID-19. Study at large: Whether acute or convalescent, the COVID-19 samples came from the United States, Italy and Spain.

J was trimmed by 9 bases and V by 7 bases; bases with no gene match: 5. The CDR3 is 14 amino acids. Germline-derived CDR1 and CDR2 are SNHLY and FYNNEI. Sequencing used immunoSEQ multiplex PCR; TCRdb keeps in-frame clones, though not all of them. Altogether 300,000 to 400,000 clones are present, 70% to 90% being singletons, with the ten largest covering roughly 6.6%. Patients at the Seattle site were enrolled during active infection and followed longitudinally. The specimen was peripheral blood. The chain uses TRBV2 and TRBJ1-6; 11 bases align to TRBD1. The receptor comes from a woman between 55 and 75 years old with COVID-19, enrolled during active disease. The CDR3 protein is CASKGTGGSSPLHF. The DNA of the CDR3 is TGTGCCAGCAAAGGGACAGGGGGAAGTTCACCCCTCCACTTT.